A single sample is the source of the 9 T cell receptor beta chains below, sequenced in a study of blood T cell repertoires in COVID-19. TCRdb's table, derived via immunoSEQ multiplex PCR, lists solely in-frame clones and lacks some. The table records 150,000 to 190,000 clones, about 85% of them present only once. Sequencing input: peripheral blood. The source of these receptors is a woman aged 60 to 75 with COVID-19, enrolled during active disease.

The chain combines TRBV5-1 with TRBJ2-3; the D is unclear. The CDR3 sequence is 12 residues long. Trimming removed 0 bases at V and 4 bases at J, with 3 bases between. Germline V gene sequence: CDR1 SGHRS, CDR2 YFSETQ. The CDR3 loop reads CASSLDSDTQYF. Here the CDR3 DNA reads TGCGCCAGCAGCTTGGACTCAGATACGCAGTATTTT.

The chain has TRBV14 and TRBJ2-2, with 8 bases fitting TRBD1. The V segment lost 3 bases and the J segment 9 bases; nucleotides outside the gene matches: 6. Germline loops: CDR1 SGHDN, CDR2 FVKESK. The CDR3 contains 14 residues. The CDR3 nucleotides are TGTGCCAGCAGCCACGGACAGGGATCCCGGGAGCTGTTTTTT. This encodes CASSHGQGSRELFF.

The J gene is TRBJ2-5, the V gene TRBV5-4, with TRBD2 matching over 11 bases. The CDR3 has 18 amino acids. In germline, CDR1 is SGHNT, CDR2 YYREEE (reference sequence). V trimming: 0 bases; J trimming: 2 bases; junction bases outside the gene matches: 9. CDR3 protein: CASSLGPLSGGVQETQYF. The CDR3, as DNA: TGTGCCAGCAGCTTGGGCCCTCTTAGCGGGGGGGTACAAGAGACCCAGTACTTC.

This chain connects TRBV24-1 to TRBJ1-1; TRBD1 might be the D (6 bases). The germline CDR1 and CDR2 sequences are KGHDR and SFDVKD. Trimming removed 7 bases at V and 5 bases at J, with 13 bases between. The CDR3 contains 13 residues. CDR3 nucleotide sequence: TGTGCCACCAGACAGGGAAGTGGAACTGAAGCTTTCTTT. Residues: CATRQGSGTEAFF.

The chain uses TRBV19 and TRBJ1-1, with D possibly TRBD1 on 6 matching bases. Per germline, CDR1 LNHDA and CDR2 SQIVND (reference sequence). The ends were cut back, 7 bases at V and 7 bases at J, with 19 bases in the middle. CDR3 length: 14 residues. The CDR3 sequence: CASTLRGGGGEAFF. Written as DNA, the CDR3 is TGTGCCAGTACCCTGAGGGGGGGCGGCGGTGAAGCTTTCTTT.

The V call is TRBV25-1, the J call TRBJ2-1; 8 bases are shared with TRBD2. Germline CDR1 is MGHDK and CDR2 is SYGVNS. With V trimmed by 5 bases and J by 5 bases, 11 bases remained unmatched. The CDR3 is 16 amino acids. Here the CDR3 DNA reads TGTGCCAGCAGTCCAAGGGGAGCGGGAGTGGACAATGAGCAGTTCTTC. Protein: CASSPRGAGVDNEQFF.

J is TRBJ2-2 and V is TRBV5-1, with TRBD2 matching over 10 bases. V lost 1 base and J lost 0; bases outside the gene matches: 9. Germline assignment: CDR1 SGHRS and CDR2 YFSETQ. The CDR3 length is 19 residues. The CDR3 sequence is CASSLRGLAGAANTGELFF. The DNA for the CDR3 is TGCGCCAGCAGCTTGCGGGGCCTAGCGGGAGCCGCGAACACCGGGGAGCTGTTTTTT.

The chain recombines TRBV10-2 with TRBJ2-3; 13 positions match TRBD2. This CDR3 is built from 13 residues. Germline V gene lookup returns CDR1 WSHSY and CDR2 SAAADI. After removal of 6 bases from V and 6 bases from J, the junction contained 0 bases not matched to a gene. Written as DNA, the CDR3 is TGCGCCAGCAGGACTAGCGGGAGGGATACGCAGTATTTT. Residues: CASRTSGRDTQYF.

The chain recombines TRBV18 with TRBJ2-1; 11 nucleotides line up with TRBD1. From germline, CDR1 is KGHSH and CDR2 LQKENI. This CDR3 is built from 15 residues. J lost 6 bases, V lost 3 bases, and 4 bases had no gene match. CDR3: CASSPGTGGTNEQFF. In DNA, the CDR3 is TGTGCCAGCTCACCGGGGACAGGGGGTACCAATGAGCAGTTCTTC.